The 4 T cell receptor beta chains presented below share a single source sample, sequenced in a study of PD-1 blockade in classical Hodgkin lymphoma. The patients all showed relapse after autologous stem cell transplantation, while their brentuximab vedotin exposure varied. This table comes from immunoSEQ multiplex PCR, and its TCRdb copy is limited to in-frame clones, with some not included. The sample consists of some 60,000 clones, approximately 90% of them appearing once. Sequencing was performed on peripheral blood mononuclear cells (PBMCs), taken at baseline. The receptors stem from a human donor with classical Hodgkin lymphoma.

The rearrangement joins TRBV4-1 to TRBJ1-5; 7 nucleotides agree with TRBD1. Germline V gene data show CDR1 as MGHRA and CDR2 as YSYEKL. The CDR3 loop spans 15 amino acids. J gave up 4 bases and V 0 bases, and 3 bases lay outside the gene matches. CDR3 protein: CASSQDGTVNQPQHF. The CDR3 DNA follows: TGCGCCAGCAGCCAAGACGGGACAGTTAATCAGCCCCAGCATTTT.

The chain joins TRBV10-3 to TRBJ2-4; D may correspond to TRBD1 or TRBD2 (5 bases each). This CDR3 comprises 15 residues. Germline values: CDR1 ENHRY, CDR2 SYGVKD. V lost 2 bases and J 5 bases, leaving 13 bases between the germline ends. Here the CDR3 reads CAISEPGAGQNIQYF. DNA for the CDR3: TGTGCCATCAGTGAGCCCGGGGCAGGGCAAAACATTCAGTACTTC.

The chain carries TRBV7-9 and TRBJ2-7; a possible D gene is TRBD2 (6 bases). Trimming removed 5 bases from V and 5 bases from J, with 13 bases in between. This CDR3 spans 13 amino acids. CDR1 and CDR2 from the germline V gene are SEHNR and FQNEAQ (reference sequence). CDR3: CASSRTGENEQYF. CDR3 nucleotide sequence: TGTGCCAGCAGCCGAACGGGGGAGAACGAGCAGTACTTC.

The gene calls are TRBV2 and TRBJ2-2; 8 bases map to TRBD2. Per germline, CDR1 SNHLY and CDR2 FYNNEI. This CDR3 has 16 residues. V trimming: 3 bases; J trimming: 2 bases; junction bases outside the gene matches: 5. DNA for the CDR3: TGTGCCAGCAGTGATGGGCGGGGGGCCAACACCGGGGAGCTGTTTTTT. It encodes CASSDGRGANTGELFF.